This T cell receptor (beta chain) was captured by sequencing in a study of shared T cell receptors in the human thymus. Profiled with immunoSEQ multiplex PCR; TCRdb holds only in-frame clones, not every one. The profile shows about 710,000 clones, around 87% of them singletons. This CDR3 region has 14 residues. Unmatched junction bases numbered 5, after V lost 4 bases and J lost 3 bases. The germline gives CDR1 MDHEN, CDR2 SYDVKM. Separately, the same data were catalogued under a study of human thymus T cells. That report notes: Resections removed during corrective heart surgery provided the thymus tissue used. Repertoires from thymus and blood appeared to show biased V and J gene usage. Related work showed strongly overlapping thymic repertoires across unrelated individuals.

This receptor was obtained from a boy younger than two with a congenital heart defect. The chain has TRBV28 and TRBJ2-5, with 7 bases lining up with TRBD1. Sequenced sample: thymocytes. In nucleotides, the CDR3 is TGTGCCAGCAGTTCCAGGGACAGAGAAGAGACCCAGTACTTC. Its translation is CASSSRDREETQYF.